This T cell receptor (beta chain) was sequenced during a study of T cell responses to AZD1222 COVID-19 vaccine. Study-level points and caveats: Reportedly, close to half of spike-specific TCRs are directed against unmutated variant regions.

This CDR3 contains 15 residues. The V and J ends lost 1 base and 5 bases respectively, with 15 bases between them. The germline V gene has CDR1 SGHNT and CDR2 YYREEE (reference sequence). Points on this clone: Its specificity is not known.

Assay: immunoSEQ multiplex PCR; the TCRdb copy retains only in-frame clones and omits some. Of fewer than 200,000 clones listed, about nine tenths are singletons. The chain combines TRBV5-4 with TRBJ2-5, with a possible D match to TRBD2 (7 bases). The sequence derives from an adult in good health. Here the sequenced sample was peripheral blood, taken on day 0 of AZD1222 vaccination. The CDR3 sequence: CASSLQGGGGETQYF. The CDR3 region has the DNA TGTGCCAGCAGCTTGCAAGGCGGGGGCGGGGAGACCCAGTACTTC.